The entry that follows covers one T cell receptor beta chain sequence. Its antigen remains unidentified. This sample was taken from a study of post-analysis software for immune sequencing data. Whole-study results and caveats: Patients had higher frequencies than controls of four to six TRBV segments, including TRBV5-6, TRBV5-1 and TRBV20-1. The study found significantly lower normalized Chao1 diversity in multiple sclerosis patients than in controls.

Germline loops: CDR1 SNHLY, CDR2 FYNNEI. The CDR3 has 15 residues. V lost 4 bases, J lost 5 bases, and 7 bases stayed unmatched. Researchers reported that TCR beta cDNA libraries carried unique molecular identifiers. TCRdb reanalysed the PCR reads using MiXCR and keeps one entry per CDR3 protein. The sample includes about 800,000 distinct CDR3 sequences, roughly 29% of them seen just once. The clonotype comes from a girl aged 5-17 years with multiple sclerosis. Sequenced material: blood. V is TRBV2 and J is TRBJ2-5; TRBD1 matches 10 bases. Here the CDR3 DNA reads TGTGCCAGCAGTGCGGGACAGGGGTTTTCTGAGACCCAGTACTTC. It specifies CASSAGQGFSETQYF.